Detailed here is one TCR beta chain. The sample comes from a study of beta chain features in type 1 diabetes. Across the whole study: In all, about 110 million sorted cells from all samples were analyzed.

Isolated RNA was reverse transcribed in full, so expressed TCRB transcripts were sequenced. Clones were read by immunoSEQ multiplex PCR, and TCRdb kept only the in-frame ones, dropping some. The table includes hundreds of thousands of clones, approximately 31% detected once. The sequence was obtained from a man aged 18 to 30 in good health. The sequencing input was naive CD4+ T cells from blood.

In DNA form, the CDR3 reads TGTGCCAGCAGCTTAGGCGGACGGGAACAAGAGACCCAGTACTTC. This encodes CASSLGGREQETQYF. The V call is TRBV11-2, the J call TRBJ2-5; D may be TRBD2 (5 bases). Trimming took 1 base from V and 2 from J, leaving 11 bases between them. The CDR3 has 15 amino acids. Germline V lookup: CDR1 SGHAT, CDR2 FQNNGV.